A single TCR beta chain is shown here with its context. The antigen it binds to is not known. No much larger clone is present one base from it, and per-base qualities are unavailable. This entry comes from a study of cytomegalovirus exposure and HLA in healthy donors (dated by TCRdb to about 2017). For context, the study as a whole: According to a later analysis, the roughly 130 validation repertoires were produced on the same platform as the approximately 690 repertoires of the first cohort. The study was designed to test whether signatures of past pathogen exposure could be identified by cataloging public T cell receptors. Along with the roughly 610-subject first cohort, a separate validation cohort of over 90 different subjects was used. The study combined high-throughput TCR immunosequencing, statistical association of individual TCRs with disease status, and machine learning to predict cytomegalovirus infection status.

Donors formed part of the validation cohort, which comprised about 130 subjects and was distinct from the first cohort of over 500 subjects. The library was obtained by the immunoSEQ multiplex PCR assay. The original pipeline was this. A statistical classification framework was built to diagnose cytomegalovirus status from the catalog of TCR beta chain sequences. The clones in this table, taken by TCRdb from immuneACCESS, are in-frame only. Not every clone is retained; where verified, under half of the shortfall comes from an unresolved V gene, and the cause of the rest is unknown. V, J and clone size are taken as reported in that table, and D and trimming were inferred from the DNA itself. Present in this sample are around 130,000 clones, roughly 84% of which were seen just once. The top ten constitute roughly 2% of the sample. Findings and caveats that apply to the study as a whole: It was suggested by the authors that the approach could potentially be generalized to other disease states and immunological phenotypes. A few of the identified cytomegalovirus-associated TCR beta chains were confirmed in vitro to be specific for cytomegalovirus antigens. In both the original and validation cohorts, the classifier was reported to diagnose cytomegalovirus status with high specificity and sensitivity. Of the cluster scores, roughly 95% were above 0 in a later analysis, which found that TCRs clustered in the first cohort also tended to co-occur in the 95 to 150 validation repertoires. The study gave a list of 150 to 200 TCR beta chains associated with cytomegalovirus. A later analysis lacked HLA typing for the validation cohort, so it scored co-occurrence in that cohort across all 120 repertoires. Most TCR sequences were seen in very few donors, while some public TCRs were found in many individuals.

Sequenced sample: PBMCs. This sequence was found in a woman in her 30s in good health and CMV-seronegative.

The sequenced DNA is TGTGCCAGCAGCTTAGCGGCTAGCGGGAAGAATTACGAGCAGTACTTC. The translation is CASSLAASGKNYEQYF. Here the chain combines TRBV7-2 and TRBJ2-7; 9 central bases correspond to TRBD2. Including cysteine and phenylalanine, the CDR3 has 16 amino acids. Only the CDR3 region is kept as DNA, spanning 48 bases read in frame from base 1. The germline V and J ends show losses of 0 bases and 4 bases respectively, and no gene match explains 7 bases of the junction. CDR1 SGHTA and CDR2 FQGNSA are derived from the germline V gene.